This T cell receptor beta chain is from a study of blood T cell repertoires in COVID-19 (dated by TCRdb to the early 2020s). About the study as a whole: Samples from collaborators originated in the United States, Italy and Spain and spanned both the acute and convalescent phases of COVID-19. The material from the prospective study consisted of cDNA or gDNA derived from T cells, B-cell-depleted T cells, or PBMCs. The dataset comprised deeply sampled blood TCRbeta repertoires from subjects exposed to, actively infected with, or recovered from COVID-19. The repertoires were made available in a free public database intended to serve as a resource for research on the immune response to SARS-CoV-2. Samples were obtained from the ongoing ImmuneRACE study (first 160 participants) and from over a thousand subjects provided by 6 global collaborators. Sample metadata almost always included a de-identified subject ID, COVID-19 status, age in years and sex. HLA class I and class II types, where available, came from metadata supplied by the sample provider rather than from assay-based typing. Summary of the overall study and its limitations: The amount of clinical and demographic metadata varied by source and participant and was provided uncurated.

TCRbeta CDR3 regions were amplified from genomic DNA by means of the immunoSEQ Assay, a bias-controlled multiplex PCR. Per the original workflow: The number of nucleated cells in each sample was estimated by amplification of reference gene primers within the assay. To quantify the absolute abundance of each unique TCRbeta CDR3 rearrangement, sequence reads were collapsed and filtered. Productive Simpson clonality was computed per sample as the square root of Simpson's diversity index over productive rearrangements. Entries here come from immuneACCESS through TCRdb and include only in-frame sequences with V and J called. Some clones fail to appear in such tables; in the studies checked, an unresolved V gene covers under half of the shortfall, and the cause of the remainder is unknown. V and J calls plus clone size are reproduced from that table; the DNA served to infer D and trimming. The sample profile shows 200,000 to 250,000 clones; approximately 85% of them were found once. In total, the top ten clones hold 0.98% of the sample.

The table lists this clone with a few counts. Its antigen target is currently unknown. One base away there is no much larger clone; base qualities are not given. Each collaborating institution followed its own protocols to collect whole blood in K2EDTA tubes. For TCRbeta analysis, collaborators shipped samples in one of three forms: frozen whole blood, isolated PBMCs, or DNA extracted from either of those sample types. Specimen: peripheral blood. The sequence was obtained from a man aged 35-49 years with acute or convalescent COVID-19.

The nucleotide sequence reads as follows: TGTGCCAGCAGTTACTCCAGGGGGCTGGAGAATGGCTACACCTTC. Its coded protein is CASSYSRGLENGYTF. In this chain, TRBV6-2 or TRBV6-3 is recombined with TRBJ1-2; the central 8 bases match TRBD1. The germline V end is reduced by 0 bases and the J end by 6 bases; junction bases left unmatched: 6. Reading from cysteine to phenylalanine, the CDR3 counts 15 amino acids. The read is trimmed to its CDR3 DNA, 45 bases read in frame from base 1. CDR1 and CDR2 (MNHEY, SVGEGT) derive from the germline V gene.